These 21 T cell receptor beta chains were sequenced from one sample in a study of blood T cell repertoires in COVID-19. TCRdb keeps only in-frame clones here, not all; method: immunoSEQ multiplex PCR. Found here are a few hundred thousand clones, approximately 85% of them singletons; the top ten hold 1.5% to 2%. Sample: peripheral blood. These receptors were taken from a woman between 45 and 65 years old with acute or convalescent COVID-19.

This clone was seen more than once but under ten times. The chain joins TRBV5-1 to TRBJ1-3, with D hard to call. From germline, CDR1 is SGHRS and CDR2 YFSETQ. V was cut by 0 bases and J by 4 bases, with 8 bases left in between. This CDR3 spans 14 amino acids. CDR3 DNA: TGCGCCAGCAGCTTGGCCGAGCCCGGAAACACCATATATTTT. Translation gives CASSLAEPGNTIYF.

J is TRBJ2-7 and V is TRBV5-1, with TRBD1 identical over 10 bases. The germline gives CDR1 SGHRS, CDR2 YFSETQ. The CDR3 consists of 14 residues. V lost 4 bases and J lost 4; bases outside the gene matches: 5. The CDR3 region is CASSVEGQGYEQYF. CDR3 in DNA: TGCGCCAGCAGCGTTGAGGGACAGGGGTACGAGCAGTACTTC.

The V and J genes are TRBV5-1 and TRBJ2-1, with 10 bases fitting TRBD2. The V and J ends lost 3 bases and 5 bases, in that order; junction bases with no gene match: 5. CDR1 is SGHRS, CDR2 YFSETQ, per germline. This CDR3 spans 15 amino acids. In DNA form, the CDR3 reads TGCGCCAGCAGCTGGGCTAGCGGGAGCCACAATGAGCAGTTCTTC. This encodes CASSWASGSHNEQFF.

The rearrangement uses TRBV5-1 and TRBJ1-1; TRBD1 matches 7 bases. The CDR3 has 15 amino acids. CDR1 and CDR2 from the germline V gene are SGHRS and YFSETQ. Trimming cost V 2 bases and J 1 base; bases outside gene matches: 5. Here the CDR3 DNA reads TGCGCCAGCAGCTTTACAGGGGCGCGGAACACTGAAGCTTTCTTT. Its protein product is CASSFTGARNTEAFF.

The V call is TRBV28, the J call TRBJ1-5; D is possibly TRBD1 (6 bases). V lost 6 bases to trimming and J lost 2 bases, with 11 bases between them. CDR3 size: 14 residues. Germline V lookup: CDR1 MDHEN, CDR2 SYDVKM. The CDR3 loop is CASSYRVRNQPQHF. Written as DNA, the CDR3 is TGTGCCAGCAGCTACAGGGTTCGCAATCAGCCCCAGCATTTT.

Turning to this clone: Other DNA sequences in this sample translate to the same CDR3. The chain carries TRBV6-5 and TRBJ1-5; maybe TRBD1 (5 bases). From germline, CDR1 is MNHEY and CDR2 SVGAGI. V dropped 5 bases and J dropped 4 bases, with 6 bases sitting between them. The length of the CDR3 is 12 residues. The DNA for the CDR3 is TGTGCCAGCAGTCAGGGAAATCAGCCCCAGCATTTT. Protein product: CASSQGNQPQHF.

This rearrangement joins TRBV5-1 to TRBJ1-2, with TRBD1 matching 7 bases. J gave up 2 bases and V 3 bases, and 1 base lay outside the gene matches. The CDR3 has 13 residues. Germline values: CDR1 SGHRS, CDR2 YFSETQ. CDR3 in DNA: TGCGCCAGCAGCTCGACAGGGAACTATGGCTACACCTTC. Its translation: CASSSTGNYGYTF.

The chain is built from TRBV24-1 and TRBJ2-1, with D maybe TRBD1 (6 bases). CDR1 is KGHDR and CDR2 is SFDVKD in the germline V gene. This CDR3 is 16 amino acids long. Trimming shortened V by 3 bases and J by 4 bases, and 15 bases separated the two germline ends. CDR3 region: CATSDRPPGHYNEQFF. The CDR3 region has the DNA TGTGCCACCAGTGATCGACCTCCGGGACATTACAATGAGCAGTTCTTC.

This chain connects TRBV7-2 to TRBJ2-3; D perhaps matches TRBD1 (6 bases). Trimming took off 2 bases at V and 6 bases at J, with 9 bases between the two ends. This CDR3 contains 13 residues. The germline V gene has CDR1 SGHTA and CDR2 FQGNSA. Here the CDR3 DNA reads TGTGCCAGCAGCTTAAACAGGGAGGATACGCAGTATTTT. It encodes CASSLNREDTQYF.

The DNA of the CDR3 is TGTGCCTGGAAACAACTAGCGGGAGGGCCCGATGAGCAGTTCTTC. This translates into CAWKQLAGGPDEQFF. The gene calls are TRBV30 and TRBJ2-1; 13 positions match TRBD2. Germline values: CDR1 GTSNPN, CDR2 SVGIG (reference sequence). V dropped 4 bases and J dropped 8; count of bases not matched to a gene: 8. The CDR3 is 15 amino acids.

The chain employs TRBV19 and TRBJ1-2; the D is unclear. The germline CDR1 and CDR2 sequences are LNHDA and SQIVND (reference sequence). CDR3 length: 14 amino acids. V was cut by 10 bases and J by 0 bases, with 15 bases left in between. The CDR3 DNA is TGTGCCACTAAACAAAAGGGAGCTAACTATGGCTACACCTTC. Amino acid sequence: CATKQKGANYGYTF.

V and J are TRBV5-1 and TRBJ1-1, with 8 bases lining up with TRBD1. Germline V gene sequence: CDR1 SGHRS, CDR2 YFSETQ. There are 13 residues in the CDR3. Trimming removed 1 base from V and 6 bases from J; junction bases left unmatched: 2. The chain's CDR3 is CASSLQGAAEAFF. The CDR3, as DNA: TGCGCCAGCAGCTTGCAGGGGGCCGCTGAAGCTTTCTTT.

The rearrangement uses TRBV10-3 and TRBJ2-3, with D perhaps TRBD1 (5 bases). CDR1 is ENHRY and CDR2 is SYGVKD in the germline V gene. The CDR3 spans 12 residues. The CDR3, as DNA: TGTGCTGTAGGGGTTTACACAGATACGCAGTATTTT. Protein product: CAVGVYTDTQYF.

A single count supports this clone. Distinct nucleotide sequences in the sample also encode this CDR3. The V and J genes are TRBV30 and TRBJ1-1, with D hard to call. CDR1 GTSNPN and CDR2 SVGIG come from the germline V gene (reference sequence). CDR3 length: 12 amino acids. With 0 bases removed from V and 4 bases from J, the gap between germline ends came to 6 bases. The CDR3 loop reads CAWSVLSTEAFF. The CDR3 DNA reads as TGTGCCTGGAGTGTACTGTCCACTGAAGCTTTCTTT.

V and J are TRBV5-1 and TRBJ2-7, with TRBD1 identical over 8 bases. The CDR3 is 12 amino acids. Germline-derived CDR1 and CDR2 are SGHRS and YFSETQ. J lost 7 bases, V lost 1 base, and 1 base had no gene match. In DNA form, the CDR3 reads TGCGCCAGCAGCTTGAACAGGGGGGAGCAGTACTTC. Its protein is CASSLNRGEQYF.

V is TRBV5-1 and J is TRBJ2-5; 7 bases align to TRBD1. The CDR3 sequence is 13 residues long. V lost 4 bases and J lost 3; bases outside the gene matches: 3. CDR1 is SGHRS and CDR2 is YFSETQ in the germline V gene. The CDR3, as DNA: TGCGCCAGCAGCCCCGGACAGGAAGAGACCCAGTACTTC. Its protein product is CASSPGQEETQYF.

For this clone: At the DNA level, this CDR3 is encoded by other sequences in the same sample as well. The chain carries TRBV2 and TRBJ2-3; 7 bases agree with TRBD1. The germline gives CDR1 SNHLY, CDR2 FYNNEI. V was clipped by 4 bases and J by 3 bases; unmatched bases: 1. There are 13 residues in the CDR3. The CDR3 bases are TGTGCCAGCAGTGGGACAGGTACAGATACGCAGTATTTT. Residues: CASSGTGTDTQYF.

The J gene is TRBJ1-1, the V gene TRBV29-1; TRBD1 might be the D (6 bases). Per the germline V gene, CDR1 is SQVTM and CDR2 is ANQGSEA. The CDR3 covers 13 residues. Trimming stripped 6 bases from V and 9 bases from J, with 20 bases between. As DNA, the CDR3 is TGCAGCGTGAACTACCGGGACACCTACCAAGCTTTCTTT. Translating it yields CSVNYRDTYQAFF. The full variable domain, its missing parts supplied by reference TRBV29-1 and TRBJ1-1, is SAVISQKPSRDICQRGTSLTIQCQVDSQVTMMFWYRQQPGQSLTLIATANQGSEATYESGFVIDKFPISRPNLTFSTLTVSNMSPEDSSIYLCSVNYRDTYQAFFGQGTRLTVV.

The chain links TRBV24-1 to TRBJ1-4; D is unclear. There are 14 residues in the CDR3. Trimming left V 10 bases short and J 0 bases short, with 11 bases between. CDR1 KGHDR and CDR2 SFDVKD come from the germline V gene. The CDR3 nucleotides are TGTGCCACATTTGGGCCCCCAACTAATGAAAAACTGTTTTTT. It specifies CATFGPPTNEKLFF.

The chain combines TRBV5-1 with TRBJ1-2, with 9 bases matching TRBD1. Germline loops: CDR1 SGHRS, CDR2 YFSETQ. The CDR3 has 14 residues. Trimming took 4 bases from V and 4 from J; bases not matched to a gene: 5. DNA for the CDR3: TGCGCCAGCAGCCCGGCGGGACAGGGCTATGGCTACACCTTC. Translating it yields CASSPAGQGYGYTF.

The chain employs TRBV4-1 and TRBJ2-1; 10 bases are a match to TRBD2. CDR1 MGHRA and CDR2 YSYEKL come from the germline V gene. V shed 3 bases, J shed 8 bases, and the junction held 13 bases outside the gene matches. CDR3 length: 17 residues. CDR3 residues: CASSHGAGGAEGHEQFF. CDR3 bases: TGCGCCAGCAGCCATGGAGCGGGAGGGGCAGAAGGCCATGAGCAGTTCTTC.